These 5 T cell receptor beta chains originate from one sample sequenced in a study of PD-L1 blockade in urothelial cancer. Noted time point: peripheral blood 6 weeks after treatment start. This table comes from immunoSEQ multiplex PCR, and its TCRdb copy is limited to in-frame clones, with some not included. The sample includes about 90,000 clones, over 65% of them seen just once. The sample in question was PBMCs, obtained around atezolizumab (anti-PD-L1) treatment. Every receptor here comes from a man in his 70s with urothelial cancer.

Here the CDR3 reads CASSTNRENEKLFF. The CDR3, as DNA: TGTGCCAGCTCAACGAACAGGGAAAATGAAAAACTGTTTTTT. The chain joins TRBV18 to TRBJ1-4; possibly TRBD1 for D (6 bases). In germline, CDR1 is KGHSH, CDR2 LQKENI. V lost 5 bases, J lost 5 bases, and 12 bases lay in between. The CDR3 has 14 residues.

The table lists this clone with a few counts. DNA of the CDR3: TGTGCCAGTACCCCCGGGACAGATAGCAATCAGCCCCAGCATTTT. Amino acids: CASTPGTDSNQPQHF. The chain carries TRBV19 and TRBJ1-5, with 7 bases fitting TRBD1. Trimming took 7 bases from V and 0 from J; bases not matched to a gene: 6. This CDR3 has 15 amino acids. Germline lookup yields CDR1 LNHDA and CDR2 SQIVND (reference sequence).

CDR3 DNA: TGTGCCAGCAGCTCCAGGGGGGGACTAGCGGAGGCCACCGGGGAGCTGTTTTTT. Amino acid sequence: CASSSRGGLAEATGELFF. V and J are TRBV5-5 and TRBJ2-2, with TRBD2 matching over 11 bases. CDR1 is SGHKS and CDR2 is YYEKEE in the germline V gene (reference sequence). The CDR3 runs 18 residues. V was clipped by 3 bases and J by 4 bases; unmatched bases: 11.

The gene calls are TRBV19 and TRBJ2-2; TRBD2 matches at 11 bases. Germline CDR1 is LNHDA and CDR2 is SQIVND (reference sequence). The CDR3 length is 17 residues. With 4 bases clipped from V and 5 bases from J, the junction kept 9 bases outside the gene matches. CDR3 sequence (DNA): TGTGCCAGTAGTAGAACTAGCGGGAGCCCCGGGACCGGGGAGCTGTTTTTT. This sequence encodes CASSRTSGSPGTGELFF.

Concerning this clone itself: Distinct nucleotide sequences in the sample also encode this CDR3. The gene calls are TRBV13 and TRBJ2-3; 8 bases map to TRBD2. Trimming cost V 5 bases and J 4 bases; bases outside gene matches: 17. Germline V CDR1 and CDR2: PRHDT, FYEKMQ (reference sequence). The CDR3 loop spans 18 amino acids. This CDR3 reads CASSRGGGRGLGADTQYF. DNA for the CDR3: TGTGCCAGCAGCCGGGGGGGAGGGAGGGGTCTCGGCGCAGATACGCAGTATTTT.